This T cell receptor (beta chain) was sequenced for a study of CD8 T cells in Susac syndrome. TEMRA cells were enriched by FACS, and CD4+ and CD8+ T cells were negatively isolated. The RNA input was roughly 0.45 to 1 ug, and it was reverse transcribed with random hexamers. The method of amplification for TCR beta CDR3 was immunoSEQ multiplex PCR, covering 54 Vbeta and 13 Jbeta. Each CDR3 protein is one row after TCRdb ran MiXCR on the immunoSEQ multiplex PCR reads. The data hold roughly 110,000 distinct CDR3 sequences, with roughly 95% observed a single time. Notes on the study in general: As the study acknowledged, the number of individuals who were part of its TCR sequencing and HLA analysis was relatively small.

On this clonotype: Its antigen is not identified.

The clonotype originates from a human donor with Susac syndrome. The material sequenced was CD8+ T cells from PBMCs.

CDR3 DNA sequence: TGTGCCACCAGCAGAGATGGGACAGGGGTCGAGACCCAGTACTTC. It codes for CATSRDGTGVETQYF. The gene calls are TRBV15 and TRBJ2-5; 10 positions match TRBD1. The CDR3 is made up of 15 amino acids. Per the germline V gene, CDR1 is LNHNV and CDR2 is YYDKDF (reference sequence). V lost 0 bases and J lost 5; bases outside the gene matches: 3.